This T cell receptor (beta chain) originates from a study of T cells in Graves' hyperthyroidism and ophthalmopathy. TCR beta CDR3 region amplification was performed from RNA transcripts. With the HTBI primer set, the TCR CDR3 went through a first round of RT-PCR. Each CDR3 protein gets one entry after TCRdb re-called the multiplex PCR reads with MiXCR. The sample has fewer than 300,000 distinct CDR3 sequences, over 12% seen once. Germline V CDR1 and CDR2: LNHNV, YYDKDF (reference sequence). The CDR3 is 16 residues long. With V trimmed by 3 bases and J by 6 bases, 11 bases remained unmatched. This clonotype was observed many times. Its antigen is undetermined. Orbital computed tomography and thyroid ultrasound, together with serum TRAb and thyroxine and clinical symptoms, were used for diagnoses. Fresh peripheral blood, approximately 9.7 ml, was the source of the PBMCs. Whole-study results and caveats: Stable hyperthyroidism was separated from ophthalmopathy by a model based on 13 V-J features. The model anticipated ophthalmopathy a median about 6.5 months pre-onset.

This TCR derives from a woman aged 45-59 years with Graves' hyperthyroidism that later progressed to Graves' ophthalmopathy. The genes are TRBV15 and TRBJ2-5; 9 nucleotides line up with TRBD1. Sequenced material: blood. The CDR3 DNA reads TGTGCCACCAGCAGTCTTCGGGACAGGGTTATGCAGACCCAGTACTTC. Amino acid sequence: CATSSLRDRVMQTQYF.